These 24 T cell receptor beta chains were all obtained from the same sample, sequenced in a study of glioma-infiltrating T cells. Using RNA template, CDR3s of TCR alpha and beta were amplified with iRepertoire arm-PCR. A single record per CDR3 protein comes from TCRdb applying MiXCR to the multiplex PCR reads. The sample holds a few hundred thousand distinct CDR3 sequences, 41% seen once. The source material was glioma tissue, nonneoplastic brain tissue, or PBMCs (not recorded which). These receptors were taken from a human donor with low-grade glioma or glioblastoma, undergoing nonglioma brain surgery, or in good health (not recorded which).

The J gene is TRBJ2-5, the V gene TRBV28; 7 positions match TRBD1. This CDR3 region has 15 residues. J lost 0 bases, V lost 5 bases, and 6 bases had no gene match. Germline CDR1 MDHEN, CDR2 SYDVKM. The CDR3 region is CASSPRDRHQETQYF. In DNA, the CDR3 is TGTGCCAGCAGTCCCAGGGACAGACACCAAGAGACCCAGTACTTC.

Only a few counts were recorded for this clonotype. The chain recombines TRBV29-1 with TRBJ2-5; D call uncertain. The germline CDR1 and CDR2 sequences are SQVTM and ANQGSEA. The V gene lost 7 bases and the J gene lost 4 bases, with 13 bases spanning the gap. CDR3 length: 12 residues. As DNA, the CDR3 is TGCAGCGCTGGGGTGGGCAGAGAGACCCAGTACTTC. Amino acid sequence: CSAGVGRETQYF. The full variable domain, with the rest looked up from reference TRBV29-1 and TRBJ2-5, is SAVISQKPSRDICQRGTSLTIQCQVDSQVTMMFWYRQQPGQSLTLIATANQGSEATYESGFVIDKFPISRPNLTFSTLTVSNMSPEDSSIYLCSAGVGRETQYFGPGTRLLVL.

This clonotype was counted a few times. The chain has TRBV2 and TRBJ1-5, with D hard to call. The ends were cut back, 7 bases at V and 5 bases at J, with 15 bases in the middle. The CDR3 runs 14 residues. The germline gives CDR1 SNHLY, CDR2 FYNNEI. CDR3 DNA: TGTGCCAGCACGAGAGAGACCCCCTATCAGCCCCAGCATTTT. Translation gives CASTRETPYQPQHF.

This chain uses TRBV12-3 or TRBV12-4 with TRBJ2-6, with D tentatively TRBD2 (6 bases). The CDR3 loop spans 16 amino acids. V lost 5 bases to trimming and J lost 2 bases, with 13 bases between them. In DNA form, the CDR3 reads TGTGCCAGCAGTGAACGTCGGGGGACTGGGGCCAACGTCCTGACTTTC. This sequence encodes CASSERRGTGANVLTF.

The chain is built from TRBV6-8 and TRBJ2-7; D remains unclear. This CDR3 has 15 residues. The germline V and J ends were trimmed by 2 bases and 3 bases, with 14 bases remaining between them. Per the germline V gene, CDR1 is MNHGY and CDR2 is SAAAGT. As DNA, the CDR3 is TGTGCCAGCAGTTACAATTCCGGGTGGCACTACGAGCAGTACTTC. Its protein is CASSYNSGWHYEQYF.

This clonotype was observed a handful of times. The chain combines TRBV7-9 with TRBJ2-3; D is undetermined. V lost 5 bases and J lost 1, with 13 bases in between. The CDR3 runs to 15 residues. The germline gives CDR1 SEHNR, CDR2 FQNEAQ (reference sequence). The CDR3 nucleotides are TGTGCCAGCAGCCGACCCAGATTAGGCACAGATACGCAGTATTTT. It is translated as CASSRPRLGTDTQYF.

This clonotype was seen a handful of times. CDR3: CATSGRAASGNNEQFF. Here the CDR3 DNA reads TGTGCCACCAGCGGGCGCGCTGCTAGCGGTAACAATGAGCAGTTCTTC. This chain joins TRBV15 and TRBJ2-1; 7 bases fit TRBD2. Germline V gene lookup returns CDR1 LNHNV and CDR2 YYDKDF (reference sequence). The CDR3 sequence is 16 residues long. The junction had 12 bases not matched to a gene; V was cut back by 5 bases and J by 5 bases.

This clonotype turned up a few times. The V gene is TRBV12-3 or TRBV12-4, the J gene TRBJ1-1; 12 bases align to TRBD1. This CDR3 has 18 amino acids. V was clipped by 5 bases and J by 4 bases; unmatched bases: 14. Here the CDR3 DNA reads TGTGCCAGCAGTCCCCGACGGGACAGGGGGCCGGGGGGCACTGAAGCTTTCTTT. Its protein product is CASSPRRDRGPGGTEAFF.

On this clonotype itself: A clone one base away is much larger, so this may be a read error. The V gene is TRBV7-2, the J gene TRBJ2-1; D may match TRBD1 or TRBD2 (5 bases each). This CDR3 comprises 16 residues. Germline assignment: CDR1 SGHTA and CDR2 FQGNSA. The CDR3 loop is CASSLAGTVSYSEQFF. In nucleotides, the CDR3 is TGTGCCAGCAGCTTAGCCGGGACGGTCTCCTACAGTGAGCAGTTCTTC.

This clonotype was found a few times. The CDR3 spells CASSFQATNTGELFF. In DNA form, the CDR3 reads TGTGCCAGCAGCTTTCAGGCTACTAACACCGGGGAGCTGTTTTTT. The chain combines TRBV7-2 with TRBJ2-2; D not certain. The V and J ends lost 3 bases and 2 bases respectively, with 10 bases between them. This CDR3 is 15 amino acids long. Germline CDR1 reads SGHTA; CDR2 reads FQGNSA.

The chain is built from TRBV20-1 and TRBJ1-2, with D unclear. Trimming removed 5 bases at V and 9 bases at J, with 16 bases between. In germline, CDR1 is DFQATT, CDR2 SNEGSKA (reference sequence). The CDR3 runs to 12 residues. The CDR3 spells CSASHPVRSYTF. CDR3 bases: TGCAGTGCTTCCCACCCCGTTCGTAGCTACACCTTC.

This clonotype was counted many times. The V gene is TRBV28, the J gene TRBJ2-7; 7 bases fit TRBD2. In germline, CDR1 is MDHEN, CDR2 SYDVKM. The CDR3 covers 14 residues. V lost 2 bases, J lost 4 bases, and 5 bases stayed unmatched. The CDR3 region is CASSLVGGQYEQYF. Here the CDR3 DNA reads TGTGCCAGCAGTTTAGTGGGAGGGCAGTACGAGCAGTACTTC.

The rearrangement joins TRBV28 to TRBJ2-1; D may match TRBD1 or TRBD2 (6 bases each). The CDR3 is made up of 12 amino acids. V lost 8 bases and J 9 bases, leaving 14 bases between the germline ends. CDR1 is MDHEN and CDR2 is SYDVKM in the germline V gene. The CDR3 DNA follows: TGTGCCAGCGGGAGAGAGGGGGGTGAGCAGTTCTTC. Amino acid sequence: CASGREGGEQFF.

Points on this clonotype: Possible read error: a much larger clone is one base away. The chain employs TRBV7-2 and TRBJ1-1, with D perhaps TRBD1 (6 bases). This CDR3 comprises 14 residues. Germline CDR1 reads SGHTA; CDR2 reads FQGNSA. The CDR3 is CASGLGGGYTEAFF. CDR3 sequence (DNA): TGTGCCAGCGGCTTAGGGGGGGGTTACACTGAAGCTTTCTTT.

The chain carries TRBV7-2 and TRBJ2-2; no firm D call. This CDR3 spans 15 amino acids. CDR1 and CDR2 from the germline V gene are SGHTA and FQGNSA. Trimming removed 3 bases from V and 0 bases from J, with 8 bases in between. The CDR3 coding sequence is TGTGCCAGCAGCTTTGGGTCCTCGAACACCGGGGAGCTGTTTTTT. This gives the protein CASSFGSSNTGELFF.

The chain is built from TRBV4-3 and TRBJ1-2, with D maybe TRBD1 (6 bases). CDR3 length: 13 amino acids. The V end was cut by 5 bases, the J end by 4 bases, with 11 bases between. CDR1 is LGHNA, CDR2 YSLEER, per germline. The DNA of the CDR3 is TGCGCCAGCAGCTCGGGACACGGCTATGGCTACACCTTC. Translated, it gives CASSSGHGYGYTF.

The chain uses TRBV30 and TRBJ2-1; D is uncertain. Deletions cut 1 base from V and 10 bases from J, with 8 bases between. Germline lookup yields CDR1 GTSNPN and CDR2 SVGIG (reference sequence). This CDR3 contains 11 residues. The DNA for the CDR3 is TGTGCCTGGAGTGCCTTGGGAGAGCAGTTCTTC. Its protein product is CAWSALGEQFF.

The chain employs TRBV28 and TRBJ2-2; TRBD2 matches 10 bases. This CDR3 has 16 amino acids. Unmatched junction bases numbered 5, after V lost 3 bases and J lost 4 bases. From germline, CDR1 is MDHEN and CDR2 SYDVKM. CDR3 coding DNA: TGTGCCAGCAGTTTGCGAGTAGCGGGAGGCACCGGGGAGCTGTTTTTT. Its protein is CASSLRVAGGTGELFF.

There are many counts of this clonotype. This chain uses TRBV28 with TRBJ2-1; 9 bases agree with TRBD2. This CDR3 region has 15 residues. After removal of 3 bases from V and 5 bases from J, the junction contained 5 bases not matched to a gene. Looked up from germline, CDR1 is MDHEN and CDR2 is SYDVKM. CDR3 DNA: TGTGCCAGCAGTTTTCTAGCGGGGAACAACAATGAGCAGTTCTTC. Amino acids: CASSFLAGNNNEQFF.

As for this clonotype: A read error is likely, as this CDR3 ends without the conserved phenylalanine or tryptophan. The V and J genes are TRBV15 and TRBJ2-7, with unresolved D. The CDR3 has 15 residues. CDR1 and CDR2 from the germline V gene are LNHNV and YYDKDF (reference sequence). V was clipped by 0 bases and J by 2 bases, with 11 bases between them. The CDR3 region has the DNA TGTGCCACCAGCAGAGATACGGCTACAACCTACGAGCAGTACTCC. This translates into CATSRDTATTYEQYS.

This clonotype has more than one count but fewer than ten. The V call is TRBV28, the J call TRBJ2-5; the D gene is possibly TRBD1 (5 bases). V lost 0 bases, J lost 1 base, and 6 bases lay in between. Germline assignment: CDR1 MDHEN and CDR2 SYDVKM. This CDR3 region has 14 residues. This CDR3 is CASSLWQGQETQYF. The CDR3 nucleotides are TGTGCCAGCAGTTTATGGCAGGGCCAAGAGACCCAGTACTTC. Supplemented by reference TRBV28 and TRBJ2-5, the full variable domain reads DVKVTQSSRYLVKRTGEKVFLECVQDMDHENMFWYRQDPGLGLRLIYFSYDVKMKEKGDIPEGYSVSREKKERFSLILESASTNQTSMYLCASSLWQGQETQYFGPGTRLLVL.

The V and J genes are TRBV6-2 or TRBV6-3 and TRBJ2-1, with 12 bases matching TRBD2. Per the germline V gene, CDR1 is MNHEY and CDR2 is SVGEGT. This CDR3 comprises 17 residues. The V and J ends lost 8 bases and 8 bases, in that order; junction bases with no gene match: 16. For the CDR3, the DNA is TGTGCCAGCGGTCCAACCCTTCCTAGCGGGAGGGGGGATGAGCAGTTCTTC. This codes for CASGPTLPSGRGDEQFF.

For this clonotype: A much larger clone sits a single nucleotide away, making a read error possible. The chain is built from TRBV2 and TRBJ2-1; a possible D gene is TRBD1 (6 bases). CDR1 and CDR2 (germline): SNHLY, FYNNEI. Trimming removed 8 bases from V and 9 bases from J, with 8 bases in between. This CDR3 is 10 amino acids long. The CDR3 protein is CASEGGEQFF. CDR3 nucleotide sequence: TGTGCCAGCGAAGGGGGTGAGCAGTTCTTC.

This clonotype has a count of ten or more. This chain uses TRBV28 with TRBJ1-2; D is unclear. Germline V gives CDR1 MDHEN, CDR2 SYDVKM. Trimming removed 6 bases at V and 2 bases at J, with 31 bases between. CDR3 length equals 20 residues. The CDR3 spells CASSRRPSVRRPMQNYGYTF. For the CDR3, the DNA is TGTGCCAGCAGCCGACGCCCGAGCGTCCGAAGGCCTATGCAGAACTATGGCTACACCTTC.